This T cell receptor beta chain was sequenced during a study of shared clonotypes between healthy human individuals. Assay used: immunoSEQ multiplex PCR; TCRdb lists only in-frame clones, some missing. The repertoire consists of nearly 500,000 clones, with over 65% occurring once and the leading ten covering over 10%. Trimming shortened V by 8 bases and J by 1 base, and 14 bases separated the two germline ends. The germline CDR1 and CDR2 sequences are KGHSH and LQKENI. The CDR3 consists of 14 residues. Adult Caucasians living in Nashville, Tennessee made up all of the donors. The clonotype comes from a woman aged 40 to 50 in good health. Some clones in this sample may be carry-over from other donors' samples. The chain couples TRBV18 to TRBJ1-1; no reliable D call. The sample taken for sequencing was PBMCs. The CDR3 DNA follows: TGTGCCAGCATACCAGGACGGGGGAACACTGAAGCTTTCTTT. Translated, it gives CASIPGRGNTEAFF.